The TCR beta chain described here comes from a study of cytomegalovirus exposure and HLA in healthy donors. The V and J ends lost 2 bases and 6 bases respectively, with 11 bases between them. Germline CDR1 MRHNA, CDR2 SNTAGT. This CDR3 has 14 amino acids. Libraries were prepared by immunoSEQ multiplex PCR; TCRdb keeps only in-frame clonotypes and omits some of them. The sample includes 130,000 or so clones, around 92% seen only once; the top ten take about 3.7%. The sequencing input was PBMCs. The TCR originated in a man aged 25 to 40 in good health and CMV-seronegative. The chain is built from TRBV6-4 and TRBJ2-1; D might be TRBD2 (6 bases). The CDR3 DNA is TGTGCCAGCAGTGACCGGTCGGGGGTCAATGAGCAGTTCTTC. Translation: CASSDRSGVNEQFF.